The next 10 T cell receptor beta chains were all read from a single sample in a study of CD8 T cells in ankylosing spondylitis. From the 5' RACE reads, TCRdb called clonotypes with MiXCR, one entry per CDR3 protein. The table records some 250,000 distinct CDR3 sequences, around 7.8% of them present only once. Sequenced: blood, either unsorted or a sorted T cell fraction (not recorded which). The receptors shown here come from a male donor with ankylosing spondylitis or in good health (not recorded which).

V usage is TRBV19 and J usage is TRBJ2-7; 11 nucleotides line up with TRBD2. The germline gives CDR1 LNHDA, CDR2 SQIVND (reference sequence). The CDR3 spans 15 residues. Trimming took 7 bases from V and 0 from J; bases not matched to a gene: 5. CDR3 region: CASKGLAASSYEQYF. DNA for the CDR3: TGTGCCAGTAAGGGACTAGCGGCTTCCTCCTACGAGCAGTACTTC.

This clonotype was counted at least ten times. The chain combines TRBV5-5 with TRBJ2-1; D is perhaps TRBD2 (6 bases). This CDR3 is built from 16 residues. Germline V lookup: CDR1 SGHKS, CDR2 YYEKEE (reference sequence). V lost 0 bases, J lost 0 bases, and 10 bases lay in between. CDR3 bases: TGTGCCAGCAGCTTGGGGGTCGGGGGCTCCTACAATGAGCAGTTCTTC. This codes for CASSLGVGGSYNEQFF.

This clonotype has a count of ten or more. The CDR3, as DNA: TGTGCCAGCAGTCCACGGGAAGGGATTGGCGAAAAACTGTTTTTT. Translated: CASSPREGIGEKLFF. V usage is TRBV12-3 or TRBV12-4 and J usage is TRBJ1-4; no clear D gene. CDR3 length equals 15 residues. The V end lost 5 bases, the J end lost 8 bases, and 18 bases lay between the germline ends.

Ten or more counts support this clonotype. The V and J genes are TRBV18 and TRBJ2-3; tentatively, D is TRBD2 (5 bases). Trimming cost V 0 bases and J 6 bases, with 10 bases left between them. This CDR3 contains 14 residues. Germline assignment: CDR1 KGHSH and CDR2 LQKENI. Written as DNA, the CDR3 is TGTGCCAGCTCACCACCCAGCGGTCGGGATACGCAGTATTTT. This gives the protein CASSPPSGRDTQYF.

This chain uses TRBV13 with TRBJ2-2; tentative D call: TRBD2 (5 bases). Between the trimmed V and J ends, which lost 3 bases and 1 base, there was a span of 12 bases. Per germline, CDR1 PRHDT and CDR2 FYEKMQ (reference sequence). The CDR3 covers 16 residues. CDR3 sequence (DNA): TGTGCCAGCAGCTTCCCGCCGGGAAGGAACACCGGGGAGCTGTTTTTT. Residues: CASSFPPGRNTGELFF.

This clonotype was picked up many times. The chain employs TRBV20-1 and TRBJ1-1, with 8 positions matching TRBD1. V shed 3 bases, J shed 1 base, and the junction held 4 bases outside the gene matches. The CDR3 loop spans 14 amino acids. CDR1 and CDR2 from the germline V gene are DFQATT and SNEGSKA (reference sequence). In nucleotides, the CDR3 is TGCAGTGCTAGCGCAGGGGGCAGGAACACTGAAGCTTTCTTT. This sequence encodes CSASAGGRNTEAFF.

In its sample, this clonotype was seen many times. The CDR3 sequence is CASSSIGTSGRSNEQFF. CDR3 in DNA: TGCGCCAGCAGCTCAATTGGGACTAGCGGGAGGAGCAATGAGCAGTTCTTC. The chain uses TRBV5-1 and TRBJ2-1; 15 bases fit TRBD2. The trim removed 3 bases at V and 6 bases at J, leaving 7 bases unmatched. Germline V gene data show CDR1 as SGHRS and CDR2 as YFSETQ. The CDR3 runs 17 residues.

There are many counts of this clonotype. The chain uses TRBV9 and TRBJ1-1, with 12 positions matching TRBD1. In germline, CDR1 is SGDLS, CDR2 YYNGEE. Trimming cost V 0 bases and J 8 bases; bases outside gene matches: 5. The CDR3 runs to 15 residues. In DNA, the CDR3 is TGTGCCAGCAGCGTAGCTCCGGGACAGGGGGCGGAAGCTTTCTTT. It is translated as CASSVAPGQGAEAFF.

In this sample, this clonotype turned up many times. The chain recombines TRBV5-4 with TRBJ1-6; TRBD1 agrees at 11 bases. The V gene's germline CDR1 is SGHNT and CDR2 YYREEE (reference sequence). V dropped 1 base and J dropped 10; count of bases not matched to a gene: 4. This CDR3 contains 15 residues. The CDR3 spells CASSLKGQGESPLHF. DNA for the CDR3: TGTGCCAGCAGCTTGAAGGGACAGGGGGAGTCACCCCTCCACTTT.

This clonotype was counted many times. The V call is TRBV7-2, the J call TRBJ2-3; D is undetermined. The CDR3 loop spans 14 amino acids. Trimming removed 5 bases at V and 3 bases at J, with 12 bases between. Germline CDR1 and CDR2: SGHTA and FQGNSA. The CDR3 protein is CASSPYPGTDTQYF. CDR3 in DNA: TGTGCCAGCAGCCCCTACCCTGGGACAGATACGCAGTATTTT.